The 30 T cell receptor beta chains given below trace back to one sample, sequenced in a study of cytomegalovirus exposure and HLA in healthy donors. 60 Vbeta and 13 Jbeta primers were used in PCR. Clones were read by immunoSEQ multiplex PCR, and TCRdb kept only the in-frame ones, dropping some. Seen here are under 150,000 clones, 80% observed once, and the top ten hold roughly 2.5%. The material sequenced was PBMCs. The receptor source for this set is a man under 40 in good health and CMV-seronegative.

This rearrangement joins TRBV6-1 to TRBJ2-2; D not certain. V dropped 4 bases and J dropped 0 bases, with 3 bases sitting between them. This CDR3 is 13 amino acids long. The germline gives CDR1 MNHNS, CDR2 SASEGT. The CDR3 sequence is CASSASNTGELFF. CDR3 sequence (DNA): TGTGCCAGCAGTGCTTCGAACACCGGGGAGCTGTTTTTT.

The chain carries TRBV6-5 and TRBJ1-1; 7 positions match TRBD1. With 2 bases clipped from V and 5 bases from J, the junction kept 5 bases outside the gene matches. CDR1 MNHEY and CDR2 SVGAGI come from the germline V gene. This CDR3 is 14 amino acids long. Written as DNA, the CDR3 is TGTGCCAGCAGTTACCGAACAGGGGTGACTGAAGCTTTCTTT. Translation gives CASSYRTGVTEAFF.

J is TRBJ2-1 and V is TRBV29-1; D might be TRBD2 (5 bases). This CDR3 has 13 residues. The V gene's germline CDR1 is SQVTM and CDR2 ANQGSEA. V was clipped by 2 bases and J by 4 bases, with 9 bases between them. The CDR3 sequence is CSVELASYNEQFF. CDR3 DNA sequence: TGCAGCGTTGAACTAGCAAGTTACAATGAGCAGTTCTTC.

The chain combines TRBV28 with TRBJ2-7; 7 bases fit TRBD2. V lost 6 bases to trimming and J lost 3 bases; unmatched junction nucleotides: 8. The CDR3 covers 14 residues. From germline, CDR1 is MDHEN and CDR2 SYDVKM. CDR3 coding DNA: TGTGCCAGCAGGGGGGGGACGGGGAACTACGAGCAGTACTTC. Translated, it gives CASRGGTGNYEQYF. The whole variable domain, remainder taken from reference TRBV28 and TRBJ2-7, is DVKVTQSSRYLVKRTGEKVFLECVQDMDHENMFWYRQDPGLGLRLIYFSYDVKMKEKGDIPEGYSVSREKKERFSLILESASTNQTSMYLCASRGGTGNYEQYFGPGTRLTVT.

This clone was recorded a few times. This sequence joins TRBV5-5 and TRBJ1-2; TRBD1 agrees at 8 bases. The germline V gene has CDR1 SGHKS and CDR2 YYEKEE (reference sequence). The CDR3 totals 15 residues. J lost 3 bases, V lost 3 bases, and 7 bases had no gene match. The CDR3 here is CASSYRQGTDYGYTF. The DNA of the CDR3 is TGTGCCAGCAGCTACCGACAGGGGACGGACTATGGCTACACCTTC.

This chain uses TRBV5-1 with TRBJ2-1; possible D gene TRBD2, 6 bases. The germline V gene encodes CDR1 SGHRS and CDR2 YFSETQ. This CDR3 is built from 15 residues. V dropped 5 bases and J dropped 6 bases, with 18 bases sitting between them. CDR3 sequence (DNA): TGCGCCAGCAGTAATGACGGGGGAATAAGCAATGAGCAGTTCTTC. Protein sequence: CASSNDGGISNEQFF.

This clone has a handful of counts. J is TRBJ2-1 and V is TRBV29-1, with TRBD1 identical over 7 bases. Germline CDR1 and CDR2: SQVTM and ANQGSEA. The CDR3 has 14 residues. V shed 3 bases and J 7 bases; nucleotides not matched to a gene: 9. The CDR3 here is CSVDRGQARNEQFF. CDR3 coding DNA: TGCAGCGTTGATAGAGGACAGGCAAGAAATGAGCAGTTCTTC.

V gene TRBV9 combines with J gene TRBJ2-1; D possibly corresponds to TRBD2 (7 bases). The CDR3 runs to 15 residues. From germline, CDR1 is SGDLS and CDR2 YYNGEE. Trimming left V 1 base short and J 6 bases short, with 14 bases between. The CDR3 nucleotides are TGTGCCAGCAGCGTATCCGTGGGAGGGGGCAATGAGCAGTTCTTC. Protein: CASSVSVGGGNEQFF. Filled out from reference TRBV9 and TRBJ2-1, the complete variable domain reads DSGVTQTPKHLITATGQRVTLRCSPRSGDLSVYWYQQSLDQGLQFLIQYYNGEERAKGNILERFSAQQFPDLHSELNLSSLELGDSALYFCASSVSVGGGNEQFFGPGTRLTVL.

The genes are TRBV25-1 and TRBJ2-5, with TRBD1 as a possible D gene (6 bases). Germline V lookup: CDR1 MGHDK, CDR2 SYGVNS. The CDR3 extends over 15 amino acids. Trimming removed 8 bases from V and 2 bases from J, with 18 bases in between. CDR3: CASVKDRNEQETQYF. CDR3 bases: TGTGCCAGCGTTAAGGACAGAAATGAGCAAGAGACCCAGTACTTC.

This chain links TRBV29-1 with TRBJ1-2, with TRBD1 matching over 7 bases. From germline, CDR1 is SQVTM and CDR2 ANQGSEA. This CDR3 spans 12 amino acids. J lost 8 bases, V lost 4 bases, and 7 bases had no gene match. The CDR3 spells CSVVGQGDGYTF. The CDR3 DNA reads TGCAGCGTTGTGGGGCAGGGGGACGGCTACACCTTC. The entire variable domain, with the rest obtained from reference TRBV29-1 and TRBJ1-2, is as follows: SAVISQKPSRDICQRGTSLTIQCQVDSQVTMMFWYRQQPGQSLTLIATANQGSEATYESGFVIDKFPISRPNLTFSTLTVSNMSPEDSSIYLCSVVGQGDGYTFGSGTRLTVV.

The chain recombines TRBV30 with TRBJ1-4; 7 bases fit TRBD1. Per the germline V gene, CDR1 is GTSNPN and CDR2 is SVGIG (reference sequence). The V and J ends lost 1 base and 3 bases, in that order; junction bases with no gene match: 8. The CDR3 extends over 16 amino acids. In DNA, the CDR3 is TGTGCCTGGAGTGACCACAGGGGTGGTGCTAATGAAAAACTGTTTTTT. Translation: CAWSDHRGGANEKLFF.

V and J are TRBV11-2 and TRBJ2-4, with 9 bases lining up with TRBD2. The CDR3 spans 19 residues. V was pared by 4 bases and J by 1 base, with 14 bases of the junction left unmatched. Germline V gene sequence: CDR1 SGHAT, CDR2 FQNNGV. The CDR3 coding sequence is TGTGCCAGCAGCTCTTGGACTAGCGATCTTGTTTCGGCCAAAAACATTCAGTACTTC. Protein sequence: CASSSWTSDLVSAKNIQYF.

The rearrangement joins TRBV11-3 to TRBJ2-7, with 7 bases identical to TRBD2. The V gene's germline CDR1 is SGHNT and CDR2 YENEEA. The length of the CDR3 is 15 residues. V dropped 4 bases and J dropped 1; count of bases not matched to a gene: 7. CDR3 nucleotides: TGTGCCAGCAGCTCTCAGTGGACTAGTTCCTACGAGCAGTACTTC. Protein sequence: CASSSQWTSSYEQYF. Filled out from reference TRBV11-3 and TRBJ2-7, the complete variable domain reads EAGVVQSPRYKIIEKKQPVAFWCNPISGHNTLYWYLQNLGQGPELLIRYENEEAVDDSQLPKDRFSAERLKGVDSTLKIQPAELGDSAVYLCASSSQWTSSYEQYFGPGTRLTVT.

The chain joins TRBV10-2 to TRBJ2-3; 11 bases agree with TRBD2. The J segment lost 4 bases and the V segment lost 7 bases, leaving 1 base of the junction unmatched. The CDR3 is 13 amino acids. Germline-derived CDR1 and CDR2 are WSHSY and SAAADI. CDR3 sequence: CASKLAGADTQYF. The CDR3, as DNA: TGCGCCAGCAAACTAGCGGGAGCAGATACGCAGTATTTT.

The rearrangement links TRBV4-1 to TRBJ1-1; D gene uncertain. The CDR3 contains 18 residues. The V end was cut by 0 bases, the J end by 3 bases, with 20 bases between. Germline CDR1 is MGHRA and CDR2 is YSYEKL. DNA for the CDR3: TGCGCCAGCAGCCAAGATAGTTCATGGTGGCAGGTGGACACTGAAGCTTTCTTT. It is translated as CASSQDSSWWQVDTEAFF.

The chain combines TRBV5-6 with TRBJ2-1, with 14 bases matching TRBD2. Trimming cost V 4 bases and J 8 bases; bases outside gene matches: 14. The germline V gene has CDR1 SGHDT and CDR2 YYEEEE. This CDR3 spans 18 amino acids. The CDR3 DNA follows: TGTGCCAGCAGCCCCACCAGACTAGCGGGAGGGCTATATCATGAGCAGTTCTTC. Amino acid sequence: CASSPTRLAGGLYHEQFF. Drawing the rest from reference TRBV5-6 and TRBJ2-1, the complete variable domain is DAGVTQSPTHLIKTRGQQVTLRCSPKSGHDTVSWYQQALGQGPQFIFQYYEEEERQRGNFPDRFSGHQFPNYSSELNVNALLLGDSALYLCASSPTRLAGGLYHEQFFGPGTRLTVL.

This rearrangement joins TRBV7-6 to TRBJ2-7, with a tentative D call TRBD1 (5 bases). From germline, CDR1 is SGHVS and CDR2 FNYEAQ. The CDR3 is 12 amino acids. The V end was cut by 6 bases, the J end by 5 bases, with 11 bases between. The chain's CDR3 is CASSFQGNEQYF. CDR3 coding DNA: TGTGCCAGCAGTTTTCAGGGCAACGAGCAGTACTTC.

This chain connects TRBV7-9 to TRBJ1-2, with 9 bases fitting TRBD1. CDR1 is SEHNR and CDR2 is FQNEAQ in the germline V gene (reference sequence). This CDR3 region has 15 residues. V lost 5 bases and J lost 4; bases outside the gene matches: 8. The CDR3 sequence: CASSARTGVVYGYTF. The CDR3 coding sequence is TGTGCCAGCAGCGCTAGGACAGGGGTAGTCTATGGCTACACCTTC. Looking up the rest from reference TRBV7-9 and TRBJ1-2 gives the full variable domain: DTGVSQNPRHKITKRGQNVTFRCDPISEHNRLYWYRQTLGQGPEFLTYFQNEAQLEKSRLLSDRFSAERPKGSFSTLEIQRTEQGDSAMYLCASSARTGVVYGYTFGSGTRLTVV.

V usage is TRBV9 and J usage is TRBJ1-4; D is perhaps TRBD1 (6 bases). Trimming stripped 4 bases from V and 4 bases from J, with 14 bases between. The CDR3 covers 15 residues. Per germline, CDR1 SGDLS and CDR2 YYNGEE. CDR3 loop: CASSPGAVDNEKLFF. The DNA for the CDR3 is TGTGCCAGCAGCCCAGGGGCAGTCGATAATGAAAAACTGTTTTTT.

The J gene is TRBJ1-1, the V gene TRBV4-1; 9 positions match TRBD1. Germline V gene data show CDR1 as MGHRA and CDR2 as YSYEKL. Unmatched junction bases numbered 10, after V lost 0 bases and J lost 11 bases. The CDR3 totals 15 residues. DNA of the CDR3: TGCGCCAGCAGCCAAGAGGGGACAGGGAGATGTTGGGCTTTCTTT. Amino acid sequence: CASSQEGTGRCWAFF.

The J gene is TRBJ2-1, the V gene TRBV15, with 7 bases matching TRBD2. The CDR3 is made up of 14 amino acids. The germline V gene has CDR1 LNHNV and CDR2 YYDKDF (reference sequence). Losses at the gene ends were 4 bases for V and 1 base for J; bases not matched to a gene: 1. CDR3 protein: CATSTGGSYNEQFF. CDR3 nucleotides: TGTGCCACCAGCACGGGGGGTTCCTACAATGAGCAGTTCTTC.

The rearrangement joins TRBV19 to TRBJ1-5; 9 positions agree with TRBD1. The germline V gene encodes CDR1 LNHDA and CDR2 SQIVND (reference sequence). This CDR3 has 16 amino acids. J gave up 9 bases and V 3 bases, and 12 bases lay outside the gene matches. The CDR3 DNA follows: TGTGCCAGTAGTATTATTCGGGACAGGGTGATACGGCCCCAGCATTTT. Amino acid sequence: CASSIIRDRVIRPQHF. Based on the CDR3 plus reference TRBV19 and TRBJ1-5, the full variable domain is DGGITQSPKYLFRKEGQNVTLSCEQNLNHDAMYWYRQDPGQGLRLIYYSQIVNDFQKGDIAEGYSVSREKKESFPLTVTSAQKNPTAFYLCASSIIRDRVIRPQHFGDGTRLSIL.

V and J are TRBV27 and TRBJ2-3; 12 positions agree with TRBD2. Germline trimming cut 4 bases from V and 5 bases from J; bases unmatched to any gene: 7. The CDR3 has 16 amino acids. CDR1 is MNHEY, CDR2 SMNVEV, per germline (reference sequence). The CDR3 sequence is CASSWSSGRVLDTQYF. The CDR3 DNA follows: TGTGCCAGCAGTTGGTCTAGCGGGAGGGTATTAGATACGCAGTATTTT.

This sequence joins TRBV30 and TRBJ2-5, with D tentatively TRBD1 (5 bases). V lost 0 bases, J lost 1 base, and 12 bases lay in between. From germline, CDR1 is GTSNPN and CDR2 SVGIG (reference sequence). The CDR3 spans 15 residues. CDR3 sequence: CAWSVFQGVQETQYF. The CDR3 coding sequence is TGTGCCTGGAGTGTTTTTCAGGGTGTCCAAGAGACCCAGTACTTC.

The J gene is TRBJ1-6, the V gene TRBV6-5; D gene uncertain. V was shortened by 0 bases and J by 4 bases, with 7 bases between the two germline ends. This CDR3 is built from 15 residues. CDR1 is MNHEY, CDR2 SVGAGI, per germline. The CDR3 here is CASSYSKQYNSPLHF. CDR3 nucleotides: TGTGCCAGCAGTTACTCGAAACAATATAATTCACCCCTCCACTTT.

The chain couples TRBV28 to TRBJ1-5, with D perhaps TRBD1 (5 bases). The CDR3 is made up of 15 amino acids. Germline V gives CDR1 MDHEN, CDR2 SYDVKM. V lost 4 bases and J 2 bases, leaving 12 bases between the germline ends. The CDR3 region has the DNA TGTGCCAGCAGTTCTACAGGTGCCGGCAATCAGCCCCAGCATTTT. It specifies CASSSTGAGNQPQHF.

The chain has TRBV5-1 and TRBJ2-1; D gene unclear. Trimming took 0 bases from V and 0 from J, leaving 7 bases between them. From germline, CDR1 is SGHRS and CDR2 YFSETQ. This CDR3 contains 15 residues. CDR3 in amino acids: CASSLVQPSYNEQFF. DNA of the CDR3: TGCGCCAGCAGCTTGGTACAGCCCTCCTACAATGAGCAGTTCTTC.

The CDR3 region has the DNA TGTGCCAGCAGTTACTCGGGTTCTGGGGGGGACACTGAAGCTTTCTTT. It is translated as CASSYSGSGGDTEAFF. This sequence joins TRBV6-5 and TRBJ1-1; the D gene is possibly TRBD1 (5 bases). This CDR3 comprises 16 residues. V lost 0 bases and J 3 bases, leaving 14 bases between the germline ends. Germline V CDR1 and CDR2: MNHEY, SVGAGI.

This clone was recorded only once. This chain connects TRBV28 to TRBJ1-5; D possibly corresponds to TRBD1 (6 bases). Germline lookup yields CDR1 MDHEN and CDR2 SYDVKM. The length of the CDR3 is 15 residues. Trimming stripped 8 bases from V and 7 bases from J, with 21 bases between. Written as DNA, the CDR3 is TGTGCCAGCGGATATGCGGACAGTCGATCGCAGCCCCAGCATTTT. It translates to CASGYADSRSQPQHF.

V gene TRBV7-6 combines with J gene TRBJ1-1; D is uncertain. This CDR3 comprises 13 residues. The germline CDR1 and CDR2 sequences are SGHVS and FNYEAQ. V shed 1 base and J shed 7 bases, with 10 bases lying between them. The CDR3 sequence: CASSLERHLEAFF. For the CDR3, the DNA is TGTGCCAGCAGCTTAGAGAGGCACCTTGAAGCTTTCTTT.